A selection of T cell receptor beta chains follows, all from one sample in a study of cytomegalovirus exposure and HLA in healthy donors. Profiled with immunoSEQ multiplex PCR; TCRdb holds only in-frame clones, not every one. Of tens of thousands of clones in the sample, 95% were seen once. The specimen sequenced was PBMCs. The receptors here all came from a woman aged 18 to 35 in good health and CMV-seronegative. Both conserved end residues are part of each CDR3. The D gene is left open where the match is weak. A clone size is listed for some rows: how often the clone was seen (once, few, many), or a class if it is expanded.

clone_size: once
v_call: TRBV7-7
j_call: TRBJ2-5
d_call: TRBD2
cdr3_aa: CASSTLAGGRETQYF
cdr3_nt: TGTGCCAGCAGCACACTAGCGGGAGGGCGAGAGACCCAGTACTTC

clone_size: -
v_call: TRBV25-1
j_call: TRBJ1-6
d_call: TRBD1
cdr3_aa: CASSDMGQVNSPLHF
cdr3_nt: TGTGCCAGCAGTGACATGGGACAGGTTAATTCACCCCTCCACTTT

clone_size: -
v_call: TRBV7-9
j_call: TRBJ1-1
d_call: -
cdr3_aa: CASSFKEGSEAFF
cdr3_nt: TGTGCCAGCAGCTTTAAGGAGGGAAGTGAAGCTTTCTTT

clone_size: -
v_call: TRBV6-1
j_call: TRBJ2-1
d_call: TRBD1
cdr3_aa: CAAPGQVYNEQFF
cdr3_nt: TGTGCAGCTCCGGGACAGGTCTACAATGAGCAGTTCTTC

clone_size: -
v_call: TRBV7-2
j_call: TRBJ2-7
d_call: -
cdr3_aa: CASSSTVKDEQYF
cdr3_nt: TGTGCCAGCAGCTCGACAGTAAAAGACGAGCAGTACTTC

clone_size: -
v_call: TRBV2
j_call: TRBJ2-2
d_call: -
cdr3_aa: CASNLIGQTNTGELFF
cdr3_nt: TGTGCCAGCAACCTTATCGGACAGACCAACACCGGGGAGCTGTTTTTT

clone_size: -
v_call: TRBV5-6
j_call: TRBJ1-2
d_call: TRBD1
cdr3_aa: CASRLPGQGNYGYTF
cdr3_nt: TGTGCCAGCAGGTTGCCGGGACAGGGAAACTATGGCTACACCTTC

clone_size: -
v_call: TRBV4-3
j_call: TRBJ1-1
d_call: TRBD1
cdr3_aa: CASSLRGTGPNTEAFF
cdr3_nt: TGCGCCAGCAGCTTACGGGGGACAGGCCCGAACACTGAAGCTTTCTTT

clone_size: -
v_call: TRBV19
j_call: TRBJ2-1
d_call: TRBD2
cdr3_aa: CASSIALAGPSSYNEQFF
cdr3_nt: TGTGCCAGTAGTATCGCACTAGCGGGCCCATCCTCCTACAATGAGCAGTTCTTC

clone_size: -
v_call: TRBV7-9
j_call: TRBJ1-1
d_call: -
cdr3_aa: CASSLAPVGPEAFF
cdr3_nt: TGTGCCAGCAGCTTAGCCCCCGTTGGGCCTGAAGCTTTCTTT

clone_size: -
v_call: TRBV6-5
j_call: TRBJ1-5
d_call: -
cdr3_aa: CASSRDTYQPQHF
cdr3_nt: TGTGCCAGCAGCCGGGACACCTATCAGCCCCAGCATTTT

clone_size: -
v_call: TRBV11-3
j_call: TRBJ2-3
d_call: -
cdr3_aa: CASSFGWGTDTQYF
cdr3_nt: TGTGCCAGCAGCTTCGGGTGGGGCACAGATACGCAGTATTTT

clone_size: -
v_call: TRBV7-9
j_call: TRBJ1-4
d_call: TRBD1
cdr3_aa: CASSSRAGGDEKLFF
cdr3_nt: TGTGCCAGCAGCTCAAGGGCAGGGGGCGACGAAAAACTGTTTTTT

clone_size: -
v_call: TRBV29-1
j_call: TRBJ1-1
d_call: -
cdr3_aa: CSVGGLLMNTEAFF
cdr3_nt: TGCAGCGTTGGCGGGTTACTTATGAACACTGAAGCTTTCTTT

clone_size: -
v_call: TRBV5-6
j_call: TRBJ2-7
d_call: -
cdr3_aa: CASSGNRGQGPLYEQYF
cdr3_nt: TGTGCCAGCAGCGGTAACCGGGGTCAAGGGCCCCTCTACGAGCAGTACTTC

clone_size: -
v_call: TRBV11-3
j_call: TRBJ2-1
d_call: -
cdr3_aa: CASSLDPSSYNEQFF
cdr3_nt: TGTGCCAGCAGCTTAGATCCCAGCTCCTACAATGAGCAGTTCTTC

clone_size: -
v_call: TRBV28
j_call: TRBJ1-2
d_call: -
cdr3_aa: CASSLMADYGYTF
cdr3_nt: TGTGCCAGCAGTTTGATGGCAGACTATGGCTACACCTTC

clone_size: -
v_call: TRBV4-1
j_call: TRBJ2-3
d_call: -
cdr3_aa: CAGGSLDTDTQYF
cdr3_nt: TGCGCCGGGGGGAGTCTCGACACAGATACGCAGTATTTT

clone_size: -
v_call: TRBV13
j_call: TRBJ2-7
d_call: TRBD1
cdr3_aa: CASSFGTGHYEQYF
cdr3_nt: TGTGCCAGCAGCTTCGGGACAGGGCACTACGAGCAGTACTTC

clone_size: -
v_call: TRBV20-1
j_call: TRBJ2-7
d_call: -
cdr3_aa: CSARGGDEQYF
cdr3_nt: TGCAGTGCTAGGGGGGGAGACGAGCAGTACTTC

clone_size: -
v_call: TRBV6-5
j_call: TRBJ2-2
d_call: -
cdr3_aa: CASRRDSTGTGELFF
cdr3_nt: TGTGCCAGCAGGAGGGACTCGACGGGAACCGGGGAGCTGTTTTTT

clone_size: -
v_call: TRBV5-1
j_call: TRBJ2-7
d_call: TRBD2
cdr3_aa: CASSPTSGGPYEQYF
cdr3_nt: TGCGCCAGCAGCCCGACTAGCGGAGGGCCCTACGAGCAGTACTTC

clone_size: once
v_call: TRBV5-4
j_call: TRBJ2-1
d_call: TRBD2
cdr3_aa: CASSERGGRNEQFF
cdr3_nt: TGTGCCAGCAGCGAGCGGGGGGGCAGGAATGAGCAGTTCTTC

clone_size: -
v_call: TRBV7-2
j_call: TRBJ2-5
d_call: -
cdr3_aa: CASSLVGESETQYF
cdr3_nt: TGTGCCAGCAGCTTGGTGGGCGAGTCGGAGACCCAGTACTTC

clone_size: -
v_call: TRBV6-1
j_call: TRBJ1-1
d_call: TRBD1
cdr3_aa: CASKEGAVNTEAFF
cdr3_nt: TGTGCCAGCAAGGAGGGGGCAGTGAACACTGAAGCTTTCTTT

clone_size: -
v_call: TRBV6-5
j_call: TRBJ2-7
d_call: -
cdr3_aa: CASRRTGGSYEQYF
cdr3_nt: TGTGCCAGCAGGCGTACTGGAGGCTCCTACGAGCAGTACTTC

clone_size: -
v_call: TRBV5-6
j_call: TRBJ2-1
d_call: TRBD2
cdr3_aa: CASSPGLATLNEQFF
cdr3_nt: TGTGCCAGCAGCCCGGGACTAGCTACACTAAATGAGCAGTTCTTC

clone_size: -
v_call: TRBV15
j_call: TRBJ1-4
d_call: -
cdr3_aa: CATSRDGGAANEKLFF
cdr3_nt: TGTGCCACCAGCAGAGATGGGGGGGCAGCTAATGAAAAACTGTTTTTT

clone_size: -
v_call: TRBV4-1
j_call: TRBJ1-2
d_call: TRBD1
cdr3_aa: CASSQPTGAAGYTF
cdr3_nt: TGCGCCAGCAGCCAACCCACAGGGGCGGCGGGCTACACCTTC

clone_size: -
v_call: TRBV5-1
j_call: TRBJ2-7
d_call: TRBD2
cdr3_aa: CASTAAVPGLADTYEQYF
cdr3_nt: TGCGCCAGCACCGCGGCAGTTCCGGGACTAGCGGATACCTACGAGCAGTACTTC

clone_size: -
v_call: TRBV2
j_call: TRBJ2-7
d_call: -
cdr3_aa: CASSEPGNRNSYEQYF
cdr3_nt: TGTGCCAGCAGTGAACCGGGAAACCGCAACTCCTACGAGCAGTACTTC

clone_size: -
v_call: TRBV28
j_call: TRBJ1-4
d_call: TRBD1
cdr3_aa: CASRAQGPTNEKLFF
cdr3_nt: TGTGCCAGCAGAGCACAGGGGCCAACTAATGAAAAACTGTTTTTT

clone_size: -
v_call: TRBV18
j_call: TRBJ1-5
d_call: -
cdr3_aa: CASSPLGGMSNQPQHF
cdr3_nt: TGTGCCAGCTCACCACTGGGAGGGATGAGCAATCAGCCCCAGCATTTT

clone_size: -
v_call: TRBV7-2
j_call: TRBJ2-7
d_call: TRBD1
cdr3_aa: CASSLRTGRTGEQYF
cdr3_nt: TGTGCCAGCAGCCTCCGGACAGGGCGAACTGGCGAGCAGTACTTC

clone_size: -
v_call: TRBV15
j_call: TRBJ2-7
d_call: TRBD2
cdr3_aa: CATSRGLAGEYEQYF
cdr3_nt: TGTGCCACCAGCAGAGGGCTAGCGGGAGAATACGAGCAGTACTTC

clone_size: -
v_call: TRBV19
j_call: TRBJ2-7
d_call: -
cdr3_aa: CASSIVGVSDEQYF
cdr3_nt: TGTGCCAGTAGTATAGTGGGAGTAAGCGACGAGCAGTACTTC

clone_size: -
v_call: TRBV10-3
j_call: TRBJ2-7
d_call: TRBD1
cdr3_aa: CAISESQGAKGEQYF
cdr3_nt: TGTGCCATCAGTGAGTCACAGGGGGCAAAGGGCGAGCAGTACTTC

clone_size: -
v_call: TRBV10-1
j_call: TRBJ2-1
d_call: -
cdr3_aa: CASSESVTPGQFEQFF
cdr3_nt: TGCGCCAGCAGTGAGTCAGTGACACCAGGACAGTTTGAGCAGTTCTTC

clone_size: -
v_call: TRBV7-6
j_call: TRBJ2-7
d_call: -
cdr3_aa: CASSLGPRRSSYEQYF
cdr3_nt: TGTGCCAGCAGCTTAGGGCCCCGGAGAAGCTCCTACGAGCAGTACTTC

clone_size: once
v_call: TRBV27
j_call: TRBJ1-5
d_call: TRBD1
cdr3_aa: CASSWTGINQPQHF
cdr3_nt: TGTGCCAGCAGCTGGACAGGGATTAATCAGCCCCAGCATTTT

clone_size: -
v_call: TRBV9
j_call: TRBJ2-7
d_call: TRBD2
cdr3_aa: CASSVRAGGQPGGEQYF
cdr3_nt: TGTGCCAGCAGCGTACGTGCGGGAGGCCAACCGGGGGGCGAGCAGTACTTC

clone_size: -
v_call: TRBV7-6
j_call: TRBJ2-3
d_call: TRBD2
cdr3_aa: CASSFTGGRTDTQYF
cdr3_nt: TGTGCCAGCAGCTTTACGGGGGGGCGCACAGATACGCAGTATTTT

clone_size: -
v_call: TRBV7-2
j_call: TRBJ2-7
d_call: TRBD2
cdr3_aa: CASSPSGASYEQYF
cdr3_nt: TGTGCCAGCAGCCCTAGCGGAGCCTCCTACGAGCAGTACTTC

clone_size: -
v_call: TRBV6-1
j_call: TRBJ2-1
d_call: TRBD2
cdr3_aa: CASSERSSGSRVDEQFF
cdr3_nt: TGTGCCAGCAGTGAGAGGTCTAGCGGGAGTAGGGTCGATGAGCAGTTCTTC

clone_size: -
v_call: TRBV6-1
j_call: TRBJ2-1
d_call: TRBD1
cdr3_aa: CASSSLTGGSEQFF
cdr3_nt: TGTGCCAGCAGTTCCTTGACAGGGGGATCTGAGCAGTTCTTC

clone_size: -
v_call: TRBV27
j_call: TRBJ2-7
d_call: -
cdr3_aa: CASSPPGTYEQYF
cdr3_nt: TGTGCCAGCAGTCCACCCGGGACCTACGAGCAGTACTTC

clone_size: once
v_call: TRBV29-1
j_call: TRBJ1-2
d_call: -
cdr3_aa: CSVSGVGYTF
cdr3_nt: TGCAGCGTTTCAGGGGTCGGCTACACCTTC